This T cell receptor beta chain was captured in a study of OX40 agonist ivuxolimab in advanced cancers. Study context: The group had a mean age of approximately 60 years, ranged from 23 to 79, and was just under 85% male. Roughly two fifths of patients had received prior checkpoint inhibitor therapy.

Measured with immunoSEQ multiplex PCR; TCRdb has only the in-frame clones, and not every one. The sample records some 98,000 clones, 90% to 95% being singletons. Patients with autoimmune history or systemic immunosuppression were excluded. This TCR was sampled from an adult with an advanced solid tumor such as melanoma, head and neck, liver or kidney cancer. Sequenced material: CD4+ or CD8+ T cells sorted from blood, taken in a trial of the OX40 agonist ivuxolimab.

The CDR3, as DNA: TGCGCCAGCAGCCAAGCATTACAGTTTAACACCGGGGAGCTGTTTTTT. Encoded protein: CASSQALQFNTGELFF. The rearrangement links TRBV4-3 to TRBJ2-2; D not certain. This CDR3 contains 16 residues. V dropped 1 base and J dropped 2 bases, with 11 bases sitting between them. CDR1 is LGHNA and CDR2 is YSLEER in the germline V gene.